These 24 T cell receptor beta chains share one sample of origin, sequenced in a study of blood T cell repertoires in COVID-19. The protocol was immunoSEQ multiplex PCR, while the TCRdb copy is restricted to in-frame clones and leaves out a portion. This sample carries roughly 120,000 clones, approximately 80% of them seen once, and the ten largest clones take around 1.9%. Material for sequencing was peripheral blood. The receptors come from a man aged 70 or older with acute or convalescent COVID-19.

For the CDR3, the DNA is TGTGCCAGCAGCCAAGTTTTAACAGGGGAAGACACTGAAGCTTTCTTT. This gives the protein CASSQVLTGEDTEAFF. This chain joins TRBV3-1 (or the pseudogene TRBV3-2) and TRBJ1-1, with 7 bases fitting TRBD1. The CDR3 covers 16 residues. Germline V gives CDR1 LGHDT, CDR2 YNNKEL (reference sequence). Unmatched junction bases numbered 8, after V lost 1 base and J lost 3 bases.

The CDR3 spells CASSEAHQGTAFF. Here the CDR3 DNA reads TGTGCCAGCAGTGAAGCGCACCAGGGTACGGCTTTCTTT. V and J are TRBV6-1 and TRBJ1-1, with D possibly matching TRBD1 (5 bases). The CDR3 extends over 13 amino acids. V dropped 0 bases and J dropped 11 bases, with 13 bases sitting between them. Germline assignment: CDR1 MNHNS and CDR2 SASEGT.

This CDR3 is CASTPMGSGNQPQHF. The CDR3 DNA is TGTGCCAGTACCCCAATGGGGAGTGGTAATCAGCCCCAGCATTTT. The chain employs TRBV19 and TRBJ1-5; D is unresolved. CDR3 size: 15 residues. Trimming left V 7 bases short and J 4 bases short, with 17 bases between. The germline V gene encodes CDR1 LNHDA and CDR2 SQIVND (reference sequence).

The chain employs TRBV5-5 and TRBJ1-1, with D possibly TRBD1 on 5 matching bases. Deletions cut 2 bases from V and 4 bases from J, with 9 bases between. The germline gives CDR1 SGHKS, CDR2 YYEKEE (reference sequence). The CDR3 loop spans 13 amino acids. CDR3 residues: CASSFTGSTEAFF. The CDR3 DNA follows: TGTGCCAGCAGCTTCACAGGCTCCACTGAAGCTTTCTTT. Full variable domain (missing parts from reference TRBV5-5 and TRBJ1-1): DAGVTQSPTHLIKTRGQQVTLRCSPISGHKSVSWYQQVLGQGPQFIFQYYEKEERGRGNFPDRFSARQFPNYSSELNVNALLLGDSALYLCASSFTGSTEAFFGQGTRLTVV.

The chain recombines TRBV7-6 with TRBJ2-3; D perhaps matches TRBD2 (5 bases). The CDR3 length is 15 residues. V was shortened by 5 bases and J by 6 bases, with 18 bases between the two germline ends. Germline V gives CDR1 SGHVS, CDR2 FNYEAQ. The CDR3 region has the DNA TGTGCCAGCAGCCCCTTATCGGGGATAGGGGATACGCAGTATTTT. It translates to CASSPLSGIGDTQYF.

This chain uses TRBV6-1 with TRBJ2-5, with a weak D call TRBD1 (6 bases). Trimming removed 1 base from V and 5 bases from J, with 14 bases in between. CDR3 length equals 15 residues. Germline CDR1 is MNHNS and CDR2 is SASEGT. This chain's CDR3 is CASSEGARGSETQYF. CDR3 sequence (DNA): TGTGCCAGCAGTGAAGGCGCCAGGGGATCGGAGACCCAGTACTTC.

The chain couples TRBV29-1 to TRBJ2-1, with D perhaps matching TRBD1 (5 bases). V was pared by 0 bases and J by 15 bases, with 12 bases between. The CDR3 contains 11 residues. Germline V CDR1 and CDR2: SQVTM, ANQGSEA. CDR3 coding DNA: TGCAGCGTTGAAGACGGGCAGGGCGGGTTCTTC. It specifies CSVEDGQGGFF.

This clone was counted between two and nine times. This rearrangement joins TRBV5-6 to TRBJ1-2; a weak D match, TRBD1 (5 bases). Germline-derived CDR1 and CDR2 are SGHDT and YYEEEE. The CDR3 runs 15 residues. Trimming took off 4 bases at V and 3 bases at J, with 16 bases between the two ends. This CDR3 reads CASSGGIPEDYGYTF. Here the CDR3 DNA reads TGTGCCAGCAGCGGGGGGATCCCCGAGGACTATGGCTACACCTTC.

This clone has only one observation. CDR3 protein: CASSLEQGGYGYTF. As DNA, the CDR3 is TGTGCCAGCAGCTTGGAACAGGGGGGCTATGGCTACACCTTC. V and J are TRBV5-5 and TRBJ1-2; 8 bases fit TRBD1. The J segment lost 4 bases and the V segment lost 0 bases, leaving 2 bases of the junction unmatched. Per germline, CDR1 SGHKS and CDR2 YYEKEE (reference sequence). The CDR3 loop spans 14 amino acids.

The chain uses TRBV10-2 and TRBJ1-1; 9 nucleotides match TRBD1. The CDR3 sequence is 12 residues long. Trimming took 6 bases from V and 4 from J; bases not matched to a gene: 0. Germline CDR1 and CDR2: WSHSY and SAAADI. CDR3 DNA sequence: TGCGCCAGCAGGGACAGGGGCACTGAAGCTTTCTTT. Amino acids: CASRDRGTEAFF.

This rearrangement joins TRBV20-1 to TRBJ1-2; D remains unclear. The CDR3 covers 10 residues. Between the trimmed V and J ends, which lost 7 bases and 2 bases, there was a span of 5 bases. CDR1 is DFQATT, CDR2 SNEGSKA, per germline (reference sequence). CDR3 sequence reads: CSVGNYGYTF. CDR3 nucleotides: TGCAGTGTCGGGAACTATGGCTACACCTTC.

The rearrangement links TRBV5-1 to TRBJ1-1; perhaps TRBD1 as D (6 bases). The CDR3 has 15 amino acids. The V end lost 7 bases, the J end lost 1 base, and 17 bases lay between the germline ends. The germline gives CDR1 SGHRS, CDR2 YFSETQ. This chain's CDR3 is CASRGQPHGNTEAFF. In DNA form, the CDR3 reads TGCGCCAGCCGAGGACAGCCCCACGGGAACACTGAAGCTTTCTTT. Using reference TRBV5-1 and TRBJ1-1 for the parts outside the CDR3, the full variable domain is KAGVTQTPRYLIKTRGQQVTLSCSPISGHRSVSWYQQTPGQGLQFLFEYFSETQRNKGNFPGRFSGRQFSNSRSEMNVSTLELGDSALYLCASRGQPHGNTEAFFGQGTRLTVV.

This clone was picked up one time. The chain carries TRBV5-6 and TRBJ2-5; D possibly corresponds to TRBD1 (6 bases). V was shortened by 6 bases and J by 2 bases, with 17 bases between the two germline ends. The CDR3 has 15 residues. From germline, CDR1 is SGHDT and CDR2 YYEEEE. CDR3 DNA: TGTGCCAGCACCCAAACCAGGGGCCTTCAAGAGACCCAGTACTTC. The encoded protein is CASTQTRGLQETQYF.

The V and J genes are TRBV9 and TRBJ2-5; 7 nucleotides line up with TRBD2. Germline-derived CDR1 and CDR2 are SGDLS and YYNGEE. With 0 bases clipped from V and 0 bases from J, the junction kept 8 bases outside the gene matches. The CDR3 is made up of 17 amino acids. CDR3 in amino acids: CASSVGEGKWYQETQYF. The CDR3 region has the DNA TGTGCCAGCAGCGTAGGGGAGGGGAAGTGGTACCAAGAGACCCAGTACTTC.

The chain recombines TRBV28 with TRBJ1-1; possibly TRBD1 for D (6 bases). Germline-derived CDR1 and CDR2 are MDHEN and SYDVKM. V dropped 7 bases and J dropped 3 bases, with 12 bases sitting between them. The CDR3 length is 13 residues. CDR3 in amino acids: CASTGGAYTEAFF. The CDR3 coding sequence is TGTGCCAGCACTGGGGGCGCATACACTGAAGCTTTCTTT.

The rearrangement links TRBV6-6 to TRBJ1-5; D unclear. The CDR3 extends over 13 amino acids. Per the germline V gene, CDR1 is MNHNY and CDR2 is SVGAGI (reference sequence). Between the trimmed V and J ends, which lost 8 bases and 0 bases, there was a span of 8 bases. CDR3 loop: CASSQYSNQPQHF. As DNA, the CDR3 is TGTGCCAGCTCACAGTATAGCAATCAGCCCCAGCATTTT.

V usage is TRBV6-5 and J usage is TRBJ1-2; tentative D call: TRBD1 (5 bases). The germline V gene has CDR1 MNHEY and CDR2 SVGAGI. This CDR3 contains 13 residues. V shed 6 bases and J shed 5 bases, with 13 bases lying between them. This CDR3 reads CASRTVGGYGYTF. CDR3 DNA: TGTGCCAGCAGAACCGTGGGGGGTTATGGCTACACCTTC.

The CDR3 nucleotides are TGTGCCAGCAGTGAGCGGAGGGGACCATTGGAGACCCAGTACTTC. This translates into CASSERRGPLETQYF. The J gene is TRBJ2-5, the V gene TRBV2, with D possibly matching TRBD2 (6 bases). Germline CDR1 and CDR2: SNHLY and FYNNEI. The V end lost 3 bases, the J end lost 5 bases, and 16 bases lay between the germline ends. The CDR3 sequence is 15 residues long.

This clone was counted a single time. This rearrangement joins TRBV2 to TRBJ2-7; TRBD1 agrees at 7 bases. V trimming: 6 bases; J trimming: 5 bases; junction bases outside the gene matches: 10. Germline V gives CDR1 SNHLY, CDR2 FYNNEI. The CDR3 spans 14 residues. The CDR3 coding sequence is TGTGCCAGCAGGGCGACAGGGTTTAATGACGAGCAGTACTTC. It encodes CASRATGFNDEQYF.

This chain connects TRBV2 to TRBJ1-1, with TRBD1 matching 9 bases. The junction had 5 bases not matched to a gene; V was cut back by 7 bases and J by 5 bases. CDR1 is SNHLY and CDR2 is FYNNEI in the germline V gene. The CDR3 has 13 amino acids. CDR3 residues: CASMGQGMTEAFF. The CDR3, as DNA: TGTGCCAGCATGGGACAGGGAATGACTGAAGCTTTCTTT. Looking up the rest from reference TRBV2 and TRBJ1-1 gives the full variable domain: EPEVTQTPSHQVTQMGQEVILRCVPISNHLYFYWYRQILGQKVEFLVSFYNNEISEKSEIFDDQFSVERPDGSNFTLKIRSTKLEDSAMYFCASMGQGMTEAFFGQGTRLTVV.

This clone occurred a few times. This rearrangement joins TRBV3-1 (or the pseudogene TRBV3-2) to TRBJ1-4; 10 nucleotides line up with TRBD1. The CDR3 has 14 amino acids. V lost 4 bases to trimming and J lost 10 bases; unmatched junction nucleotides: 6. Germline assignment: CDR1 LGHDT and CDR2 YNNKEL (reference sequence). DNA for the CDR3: TGTGCCAGCAGCCTGGACAGGGGGATCGGAAAACTGTTTTTT. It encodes CASSLDRGIGKLFF.

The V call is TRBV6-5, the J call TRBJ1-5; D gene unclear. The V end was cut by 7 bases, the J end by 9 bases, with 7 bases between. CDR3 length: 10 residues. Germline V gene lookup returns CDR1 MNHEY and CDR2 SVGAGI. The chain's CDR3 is CASNSWPQHF. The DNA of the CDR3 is TGTGCCAGCAACAGTTGGCCCCAGCATTTT.

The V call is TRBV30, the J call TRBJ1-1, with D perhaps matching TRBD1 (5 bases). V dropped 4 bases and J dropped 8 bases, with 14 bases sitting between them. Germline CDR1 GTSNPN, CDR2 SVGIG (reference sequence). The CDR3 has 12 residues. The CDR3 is CAWKGRGREAFF. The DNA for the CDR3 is TGTGCCTGGAAGGGGAGGGGTAGGGAAGCTTTCTTT.

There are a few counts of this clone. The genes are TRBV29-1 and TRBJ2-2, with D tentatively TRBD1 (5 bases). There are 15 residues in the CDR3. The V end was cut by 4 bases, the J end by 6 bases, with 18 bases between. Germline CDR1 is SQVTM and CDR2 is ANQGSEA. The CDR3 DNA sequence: TGCAGCGTTGCTACTGGACAATCGGGCCCCGGGGAGCTGTTTTTT. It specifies CSVATGQSGPGELFF.